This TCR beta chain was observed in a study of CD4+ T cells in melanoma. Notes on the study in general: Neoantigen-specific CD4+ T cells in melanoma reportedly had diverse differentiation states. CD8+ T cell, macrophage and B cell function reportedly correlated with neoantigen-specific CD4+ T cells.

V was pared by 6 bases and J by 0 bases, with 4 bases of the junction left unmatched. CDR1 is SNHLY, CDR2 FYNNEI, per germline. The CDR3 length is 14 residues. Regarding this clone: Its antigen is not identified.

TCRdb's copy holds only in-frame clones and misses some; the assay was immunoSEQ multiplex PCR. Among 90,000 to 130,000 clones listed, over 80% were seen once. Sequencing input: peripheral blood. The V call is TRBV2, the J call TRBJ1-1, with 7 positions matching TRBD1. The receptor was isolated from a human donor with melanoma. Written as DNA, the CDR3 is TGTGCCAGCAGGAGACAGGGCATGAACACTGAAGCTTTCTTT. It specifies CASRRQGMNTEAFF. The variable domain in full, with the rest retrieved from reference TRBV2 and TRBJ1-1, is EPEVTQTPSHQVTQMGQEVILRCVPISNHLYFYWYRQILGQKVEFLVSFYNNEISEKSEIFDDQFSVERPDGSNFTLKIRSTKLEDSAMYFCASRRQGMNTEAFFGQGTRLTVV.